These 5 T cell receptor beta chains came from one sample sequenced in a study of molecular identifiers for immune sequencing clone quantification. TCRdb recomputed calls from the PCR reads with MiXCR, one row per CDR3 protein. The sample lists just under 65,000 distinct CDR3 sequences; under 20% were seen once. The material sequenced was naive CD8+ T cells from blood, with Jurkat cell RNA spiked in. Sample subset: FACS-sorted CD8+CD4-CCR7+CD45RA+ naive T cells. The origin of the receptors is a human donor in good health. Some libraries in this study had Jurkat cell RNA spiked in.

To note about this clonotype: This could be a read error, since a much larger clone is one nucleotide away. The V and J genes are TRBV19 and TRBJ1-2; D not resolved. The germline gives CDR1 LNHDA, CDR2 SQIVND (reference sequence). The CDR3 consists of 12 residues. The CDR3 DNA is TGTGTCAGTAGTGTCCCGGACTATGGCTACACCTTC. Residues: CVSSVPDYGYTF.

Points on this clonotype: A read error may be the cause here, since a much bigger clone is one base away. The chain combines TRBV7-9 with TRBJ2-7; D is possibly TRBD1 (5 bases). Germline CDR1 reads SEHNR; CDR2 reads FQNEAQ (reference sequence). This CDR3 has 13 amino acids. In DNA, the CDR3 is TGTGCCGGCAGCTTAGGTCAGGGTAACGAGCAGTACTTC. It specifies CAGSLGQGNEQYF.

This clonotype was seen ten or more times. The rearrangement uses TRBV29-1 and TRBJ1-2, with D maybe TRBD1 (5 bases). The CDR3 is made up of 14 amino acids. Germline V gene sequence: CDR1 SQVTM, CDR2 ANQGSEA. V lost 0 bases and J 6 bases, leaving 14 bases between the germline ends. The CDR3 spells CSVEDPRVLDGYTF. CDR3 in DNA: TGCAGCGTTGAAGACCCCAGGGTTTTGGATGGCTACACCTTC.

This clonotype was recorded many times. V is TRBV7-9 and J is TRBJ2-3; D not certain. Looked up from germline, CDR1 is SEHNR and CDR2 is FQNEAQ (reference sequence). This CDR3 region has 16 residues. V was pared by 4 bases and J by 0 bases, with 14 bases between. The CDR3 region is CASSSPLTASTDTQYF. The CDR3 DNA is TGTGCCAGCAGCTCGCCTTTAACAGCTAGCACAGATACGCAGTATTTT. The variable domain in full, completed from reference TRBV7-9 and TRBJ2-3, reads DTGVSQNPRHKITKRGQNVTFRCDPISEHNRLYWYRQTLGQGPEFLTYFQNEAQLEKSRLLSDRFSAERPKGSFSTLEIQRTEQGDSAMYLCASSSPLTASTDTQYFGPGTRLTVL.

The chain carries TRBV28 and TRBJ1-4; TRBD1 is a possible D gene (5 bases). Trimming removed 10 bases at V and 4 bases at J, with 13 bases between. The CDR3 loop spans 13 amino acids. Germline V gene lookup returns CDR1 MDHEN and CDR2 SYDVKM. CDR3 loop: CATLGTVNEKLFF. The CDR3 nucleotides are TGTGCCACCCTCGGGACGGTTAATGAAAAACTGTTTTTT. Looking up the rest from reference TRBV28 and TRBJ1-4 gives the full variable domain: DVKVTQSSRYLVKRTGEKVFLECVQDMDHENMFWYRQDPGLGLRLIYFSYDVKMKEKGDIPEGYSVSREKKERFSLILESASTNQTSMYLCATLGTVNEKLFFGSGTQLSVL.